This T cell receptor beta chain originates from a study of OX40 agonist ivuxolimab in advanced cancers. CDR1 SGDLS and CDR2 YYNGEE come from the germline V gene. The CDR3 loop spans 14 amino acids. Sequencing used immunoSEQ multiplex PCR; TCRdb keeps in-frame clones, though not all of them. The table shows fewer than 25,000 clones, with over 75% occurring only once. This TCR was sampled from an adult with an advanced solid tumor such as melanoma, head and neck, liver or kidney cancer. The sample consisted of CD4+ or CD8+ T cells sorted from blood, taken in a trial of the OX40 agonist ivuxolimab. This sequence joins TRBV9 and TRBJ2-5; the match to TRBD2 covers 8 bases. The closer fit of TRBJ2-7 to the DNA end suggests the J call may be wrong. This CDR3 reads CASSSGGAGYEQYF. CDR3 DNA: TGTGCCAGCAGCTCGGGAGGGGCTGGCTACGAGCAGTACTTC.